The clone carrying this T cell receptor (beta chain) was detected a few times. Its antigen is unidentified. These data belong to a study of T cells after yellow fever vaccination. TCRdb recomputed calls from the 5' RACE reads with MiXCR, one row per CDR3 protein. The sample carries around 400,000 distinct CDR3 sequences, under 14% recorded once. Regarding the study as a whole: A weaker secondary response peaked on day 5, the primary on day 15.

CDR3 size: 15 residues. Losses at the gene ends were 9 bases for V and 8 bases for J; bases not matched to a gene: 16. Germline CDR1 is SGHRS and CDR2 is YFSETQ. V and J are TRBV5-1 and TRBJ2-1, with 8 bases fitting TRBD2. The clonotype originates from a man in his late teens or twenties who received the YFV17D yellow fever vaccine. Here the sequenced sample was PBMCs, taken on the day of the first yellow fever vaccination. The CDR3 region is CATEKTGGPVDEQFF. In DNA form, the CDR3 reads TGCGCCACAGAAAAAACGGGGGGGCCGGTCGATGAGCAGTTCTTC.